The 9 T cell receptor beta chains in this list originate from one sample, sequenced in a study of blood T cell repertoires in COVID-19. Some clones are missing from TCRdb's copy, which holds only in-frame ones; the method was immunoSEQ multiplex PCR. This sample has about 250,000 clones, with 85% to 90% found just once. What was sequenced was peripheral blood. Every receptor here comes from a man aged 25-45 years with acute or convalescent COVID-19.

The chain links TRBV30 to TRBJ1-4, with 10 bases lining up with TRBD1. The germline V gene encodes CDR1 GTSNPN and CDR2 SVGIG (reference sequence). The length of the CDR3 is 18 residues. Trimming removed 5 bases from V and 0 bases from J; junction bases left unmatched: 12. CDR3 region: CAWSRSDRGTPTNEKLFF. For the CDR3, the DNA is TGTGCCTGGTCTCGATCGGACAGGGGGACCCCAACTAATGAAAAACTGTTTTTT.

This clone was seen just once. This chain uses TRBV19 with TRBJ1-6; possibly TRBD1 for D (6 bases). Trimming left V 7 bases short and J 7 bases short, with 14 bases between. The CDR3 extends over 14 amino acids. CDR1 is LNHDA and CDR2 is SQIVND in the germline V gene (reference sequence). Here the CDR3 DNA reads TGTGCCAGTACCCGGGGGGCGGAGAATTCACCCCTCCACTTT. Its protein is CASTRGAENSPLHF.

The chain has TRBV19 and TRBJ2-3; the match to TRBD1 covers 7 bases. In germline, CDR1 is LNHDA, CDR2 SQIVND (reference sequence). The CDR3 length is 13 residues. V lost 9 bases, J lost 1 base, and 4 bases stayed unmatched. The CDR3 loop reads CASSDRRTDTQYF. CDR3 nucleotide sequence: TGTGCCAGCTCGGACAGGCGCACAGATACGCAGTATTTT.

The DNA of the CDR3 is TGTGCCAGCAGCCTAATGGGACAGATCACAGATACGCAGTATTTT. This sequence encodes CASSLMGQITDTQYF. V and J are TRBV7-3 and TRBJ2-3; 7 bases line up with TRBD1. Germline assignment: CDR1 SGHTA and CDR2 FQGTGA. Trimming took 5 bases from V and 2 from J; bases not matched to a gene: 7. The CDR3 extends over 15 amino acids.

This chain links TRBV13 with TRBJ2-7, with D unclear. There are 12 residues in the CDR3. Germline V gene sequence: CDR1 PRHDT, CDR2 FYEKMQ (reference sequence). Trimming took 3 bases from V and 4 from J, leaving 7 bases between them. This chain's CDR3 is CASSLYLYEQYF. In DNA, the CDR3 is TGTGCCAGCAGCTTGTACTTGTACGAGCAGTACTTC.

This rearrangement joins TRBV7-9 to TRBJ2-2, with 7 bases aligning to TRBD1. Germline CDR1 is SEHNR and CDR2 is FQNEAQ (reference sequence). This CDR3 contains 17 residues. The trim removed 5 bases at V and 0 bases at J, leaving 9 bases unmatched. The CDR3 DNA follows: TGTGCCAGCAGCCCAAAGACAGGGAATCCGAACACCGGGGAGCTGTTTTTT. This sequence encodes CASSPKTGNPNTGELFF.

The rearrangement links TRBV5-5 to TRBJ2-5, with D tentatively TRBD2 (7 bases). V lost 4 bases and J 4 bases, leaving 17 bases between the germline ends. This CDR3 is 15 amino acids long. Per germline, CDR1 SGHKS and CDR2 YYEKEE (reference sequence). CDR3 in DNA: TGTGCCAGCAGCCCGAGGGGGAGGGTAGGAGAGACCCAGTACTTC. Its translation: CASSPRGRVGETQYF.

Worth noting for this clone: An end of the junction does not agree with germline; a read error may underlie this. CDR3 in amino acids: CASSGLAGFLNSGYTF. The DNA for the CDR3 is TGTGCCAGCAGTGGGCTCGCCGGCTTCTTAAACTCTGGCTACACCTTC. The V gene is TRBV27, the J gene TRBJ1-2; D gene unclear. Germline V gene sequence: CDR1 MNHEY, CDR2 SMNVEV (reference sequence). CDR3 size: 16 residues.

This clone was found once. This sequence joins TRBV19 and TRBJ2-3, with 8 nucleotides matching TRBD1. Germline CDR1 is LNHDA and CDR2 is SQIVND (reference sequence). V lost 3 bases, J lost 4 bases, and 3 bases stayed unmatched. The CDR3 has 14 amino acids. CDR3 in DNA: TGTGCCAGTAGTATTCGGACAGGGTCAGATACGCAGTATTTT. This translates into CASSIRTGSDTQYF.